This entry lists 20 T cell receptor beta chains sequenced from one sample in a study of technical replicates of blood from several donors. TCRdb keeps only in-frame clones here, not all; method: immunoSEQ multiplex PCR. The sample records tens of thousands of clones, 90% to 95% being singletons. The sample taken for sequencing was T cells isolated from PBMCs. These TCRs come from a human donor in good health.

J is TRBJ1-2 and V is TRBV13; unclear D gene. The CDR3 totals 11 residues. Germline lookup yields CDR1 PRHDT and CDR2 FYEKMQ (reference sequence). Trimming removed 5 bases at V and 11 bases at J, with 12 bases between. This CDR3 reads CASSQSAVYTF. The CDR3 nucleotides are TGTGCCAGCAGCCAGAGTGCGGTGTACACCTTC. Based on the CDR3 plus reference TRBV13 and TRBJ1-2, the full variable domain is AAGVIQSPRHLIKEKRETATLKCYPIPRHDTVYWYQQGPGQDPQFLISFYEKMQSDKGSIPDRFSAQQFSDYHSELNMSSLELGDSALYFCASSQSAVYTFGSGTRLTVV.

The genes are TRBV28 and TRBJ1-5, with D possibly being TRBD1 (6 bases). Germline V gene data show CDR1 as MDHEN and CDR2 as SYDVKM. V was pared by 4 bases and J by 4 bases, with 14 bases between. The CDR3 loop spans 15 amino acids. CDR3 residues: CASSWDGTLNQPQHF. DNA of the CDR3: TGTGCCAGCAGTTGGGACGGGACACTGAATCAGCCCCAGCATTTT.

J is TRBJ2-7 and V is TRBV27; D may be TRBD1 (5 bases). The V gene's germline CDR1 is MNHEY and CDR2 SMNVEV (reference sequence). The V end was cut by 2 bases, the J end by 3 bases, with 8 bases between. The CDR3 loop spans 13 amino acids. The CDR3 sequence: CASSLLQGYEQYF. The CDR3 DNA reads TGTGCCAGCAGTTTACTCCAGGGCTACGAGCAGTACTTC.

V usage is TRBV14 and J usage is TRBJ2-2; 7 nucleotides align to TRBD1. CDR3 size: 14 residues. With 5 bases clipped from V and 12 bases from J, the junction kept 12 bases outside the gene matches. The germline gives CDR1 SGHDN, CDR2 FVKESK. In DNA form, the CDR3 reads TGTGCCAGCAGCTTCAGACAGGGCCGGTCGCAGCTGTTTTTT. This sequence encodes CASSFRQGRSQLFF.

The chain links TRBV18 to TRBJ1-4; tentatively, D is TRBD1 (5 bases). Germline CDR1 reads KGHSH; CDR2 reads LQKENI. V lost 2 bases, J lost 5 bases, and 9 bases lay in between. The CDR3 spans 14 residues. The DNA for the CDR3 is TGTGCCAGCTCACCAAACAGGAGCAATGAAAAACTGTTTTTT. As protein: CASSPNRSNEKLFF.

The chain couples TRBV7-9 to TRBJ1-1; 8 nucleotides match TRBD1. From germline, CDR1 is SEHNR and CDR2 FQNEAQ (reference sequence). The CDR3 totals 14 residues. The ends lost 5 bases at V and 5 bases at J; junction bases unmatched: 7. CDR3 loop: CASSMTGEGTEAFF. CDR3 DNA: TGTGCCAGCAGCATGACAGGGGAGGGGACTGAAGCTTTCTTT.

The chain carries TRBV5-1 and TRBJ2-7; the match to TRBD1 covers 9 bases. V lost 3 bases, J lost 5 bases, and 3 bases stayed unmatched. Germline CDR1 reads SGHRS; CDR2 reads YFSETQ. CDR3 length equals 13 residues. The CDR3 nucleotides read TGCGCCAGCAGCTATACAGGGGGCCACGAGCAGTACTTC. Its protein is CASSYTGGHEQYF.

V is TRBV28 and J is TRBJ1-5; 9 nucleotides line up with TRBD1. The germline V gene encodes CDR1 MDHEN and CDR2 SYDVKM. Germline trimming cut 6 bases from V and 4 bases from J; bases unmatched to any gene: 7. This CDR3 is 15 amino acids long. CDR3 in amino acids: CASRSWDRVNQPQHF. The CDR3 nucleotides read TGTGCCAGCAGATCCTGGGACAGGGTAAATCAGCCCCAGCATTTT. The full variable domain, rest sourced from reference TRBV28 and TRBJ1-5, is DVKVTQSSRYLVKRTGEKVFLECVQDMDHENMFWYRQDPGLGLRLIYFSYDVKMKEKGDIPEGYSVSREKKERFSLILESASTNQTSMYLCASRSWDRVNQPQHFGDGTRLSIL.

The chain joins TRBV19 to TRBJ2-3, with D possibly being TRBD2 (5 bases). Germline V gene data show CDR1 as LNHDA and CDR2 as SQIVND (reference sequence). V was cut by 6 bases and J by 0 bases, with 7 bases left in between. The CDR3 extends over 13 amino acids. CDR3 sequence reads: CASRRVSTDTQYF. The CDR3 DNA is TGTGCCAGTAGGAGGGTTAGCACAGATACGCAGTATTTT.

The J gene is TRBJ2-7, the V gene TRBV6-1; TRBD2 is a possible D gene (5 bases). The ends were cut back, 3 bases at V and 2 bases at J, with 14 bases in the middle. Per germline, CDR1 MNHNS and CDR2 SASEGT. The CDR3 spans 15 residues. The CDR3 spells CASSESSAGPYEQYF. The CDR3 coding sequence is TGTGCCAGCAGTGAGAGTTCGGCGGGCCCCTACGAGCAGTACTTC.

This clone was counted between two and nine times. This sequence joins TRBV13 and TRBJ2-1; D unclear. The CDR3 contains 11 residues. Germline V gives CDR1 PRHDT, CDR2 FYEKMQ (reference sequence). V was shortened by 5 bases and J by 7 bases, with 6 bases between the two germline ends. CDR3 DNA: TGTGCCAGCAGCGCGAGTAATGAGCAGTTCTTC. Translating gives CASSASNEQFF.

The rearrangement links TRBV7-8 to TRBJ2-7; 9 bases agree with TRBD2. Germline-derived CDR1 and CDR2 are SGHVS and FQNEAQ. Losses at the gene ends were 11 bases for V and 4 bases for J; bases not matched to a gene: 9. The CDR3 is 13 residues long. This chain's CDR3 is CALRREGSYEQYF. In nucleotides, the CDR3 is TGTGCCCTCCGGCGGGAGGGCTCGTACGAGCAGTACTTC.

The chain has TRBV6-1 and TRBJ2-2, with TRBD2 identical over 8 bases. Germline-derived CDR1 and CDR2 are MNHNS and SASEGT. The trim removed 6 bases at V and 6 bases at J, leaving 6 bases unmatched. There are 14 residues in the CDR3. CDR3 loop: CASSGTRYPGELFF. Here the CDR3 DNA reads TGTGCCAGCAGCGGGACTAGGTATCCCGGGGAGCTGTTTTTT.

The rearrangement uses TRBV27 and TRBJ2-5, with D perhaps matching TRBD2 (6 bases). There are 13 residues in the CDR3. The germline V gene has CDR1 MNHEY and CDR2 SMNVEV (reference sequence). V shed 6 bases and J shed 1 base, with 9 bases lying between them. The CDR3 nucleotides read TGTGCCAGCAGGGGGGACTTCCAAGAGACCCAGTACTTC. Translating it yields CASRGDFQETQYF.

The gene calls are TRBV10-3 and TRBJ1-2; 7 bases match TRBD1. V shed 8 bases and J 4 bases; nucleotides not matched to a gene: 7. The CDR3 is 13 amino acids. Germline V gives CDR1 ENHRY, CDR2 SYGVKD. For the CDR3, the DNA is TGTGCCATCGGAAACCCAGGGGGCTATGGCTACACCTTC. This sequence encodes CAIGNPGGYGYTF.

The V gene is TRBV28, the J gene TRBJ2-7, with TRBD1 matching 9 bases. Looked up from germline, CDR1 is MDHEN and CDR2 is SYDVKM. This CDR3 spans 14 amino acids. The V and J ends lost 7 bases and 3 bases, in that order; junction bases with no gene match: 7. CDR3 in amino acids: CASTTGTGLYEQYF. CDR3 sequence (DNA): TGTGCCAGCACCACCGGGACAGGGCTCTACGAGCAGTACTTC. The full variable domain, rest sourced from reference TRBV28 and TRBJ2-7, is DVKVTQSSRYLVKRTGEKVFLECVQDMDHENMFWYRQDPGLGLRLIYFSYDVKMKEKGDIPEGYSVSREKKERFSLILESASTNQTSMYLCASTTGTGLYEQYFGPGTRLTVT.

The V gene is TRBV4-1, the J gene TRBJ2-1; TRBD1 aligns across 9 bases. The CDR3 is made up of 16 amino acids. V shed 4 bases, J shed 5 bases, and the junction held 9 bases outside the gene matches. Germline V gene data show CDR1 as MGHRA and CDR2 as YSYEKL. CDR3 protein: CASSPRWDRVNNEQFF. The DNA of the CDR3 is TGCGCCAGCAGCCCCAGATGGGACAGGGTCAACAATGAGCAGTTCTTC.

The gene calls are TRBV11-1 and TRBJ2-7; 8 bases are shared with TRBD2. The CDR3 runs 14 residues. Per germline, CDR1 SGHAT and CDR2 FQDESV (reference sequence). The junction had 6 bases not matched to a gene; V was cut back by 4 bases and J by 4 bases. CDR3 residues: CASSSAGALYEQYF. The DNA of the CDR3 is TGTGCCAGCAGCTCAGCGGGAGCTTTGTACGAGCAGTACTTC.

The chain has TRBV5-1 and TRBJ1-4, with a possible D match to TRBD1 (6 bases). This CDR3 region has 13 residues. V lost 5 bases and J 7 bases, leaving 12 bases between the germline ends. The germline V gene encodes CDR1 SGHRS and CDR2 YFSETQ. CDR3 sequence: CASSPGTSEKLFF. The CDR3 region has the DNA TGCGCCAGCAGTCCAGGGACATCTGAAAAACTGTTTTTT.

The gene calls are TRBV7-8 and TRBJ1-1, with D tentatively TRBD1 (5 bases). CDR3 length equals 17 residues. Germline V lookup: CDR1 SGHVS, CDR2 FQNEAQ. Trimming removed 5 bases at V and 5 bases at J, with 24 bases between. The CDR3 DNA reads as TGTGCCAGCAGCCCCTTAACCGCGGGAGGTGGGGGGACTGAAGCTTTCTTT. Encoded protein: CASSPLTAGGGGTEAFF.